A selection of T cell receptor beta chains follows, all from one sample in a study of beta chain features in type 1 diabetes. The table came from immunoSEQ multiplex PCR; TCRdb's copy has only in-frame clones and leaves some out. The sample lists approximately 250,000 clones, over 7.5% occurring once. The sequencing sample was made of naive CD4+ T cells from blood. The receptors were gathered from a woman younger than 35 in good health. CDR3s leave out the opening cysteine and the closing phenylalanine or tryptophan. The D gene is left open where the match is weak. Rows give clone size only sometimes, using once, few, many, or a class for an expanded clone.

TRBV7-2,TRBJ2-6,.,.,ASSRRQGTAGANVLT
TRBV28,TRBJ2-7,.,.,ASLRRDTYEQY
TRBV5-4,TRBJ1-1,.,.,ASSLPQSAEAF
TRBV7-3,TRBJ2-3,.,.,ASSLRIGGSTDTQY
TRBV30,TRBJ2-5,TRBD1,few,ACTTGGGVGQY
TRBV19,TRBJ2-3,TRBD2,.,ASSQTSSDTQY
TRBV29-1,TRBJ1-1,.,.,SVEVAMNTEAF
TRBV11-2,TRBJ2-7,.,few,ASSRTRSPAYEQY
TRBV7-2,TRBJ2-7,TRBD2,.,ASSSYTSGSTYEQY
TRBV30,TRBJ2-2,.,.,ACQSGGITGELF
TRBV5-4,TRBJ2-7,TRBD2,.,ASSFSGGDYEQY
TRBV29-1,TRBJ2-1,TRBD2,few,SLRLAAYNEQF
TRBV6-1,TRBJ2-5,.,.,ASSRTATYQETQY
TRBV30,TRBJ1-6,TRBD1,few,AWSTRDRGYSPLH
TRBV7-6,TRBJ2-3,.,.,ASSLAQVLRAGTDTQY
TRBV7-3,TRBJ2-2,.,.,ASSPSPLGAGELF
TRBV5-4,TRBJ2-3,.,.,ASSSYTDTQY
TRBV5-4,TRBJ2-7,.,few,ASSFTNLGGEQY
TRBV4-1,TRBJ2-1,.,.,ASSQVRLVPEQF
TRBV5-1,TRBJ2-1,TRBD2,few,ASSLGSGGPWDEQF
TRBV9,TRBJ2-3,TRBD2,.,ASSVALGRLVDTQY
TRBV25-1,TRBJ1-1,.,.,ASSGLGVTTEAF
TRBV25-1,TRBJ2-6,TRBD1,.,ASSVRGQIYSGANVLT
TRBV11-2,TRBJ2-7,TRBD2,.,ASRRLAGPYEQY
TRBV6-1,TRBJ2-5,.,.,ASSPTGSAQY
TRBV29-1,TRBJ1-2,.,many,SAWSEDYGYT
TRBV5-4,TRBJ1-1,.,many,ASSLFGTGTEAF
TRBV28,TRBJ2-7,.,.,ASRLSGSREQY
TRBV4-1,TRBJ2-1,TRBD2,.,ASSQGFSGREFEQF